This section outlines one T cell receptor (beta chain) sequence together with its context. Its target is not known. Through Arm-PCR of CDR3 regions and iRepertoire HTBI primers, TCR beta libraries were built. In the authors' methods: Across all samples, approximately 68 TRBV segments and 15 or so TRBJ segments were identified. MiXCR, applied by TCRdb to the multiplex PCR reads, yields one record per CDR3 protein. These V and J calls rely on TCRdb rather than the paper's analysis. This sample yields a few hundred thousand distinct CDR3 sequences, of which roughly 19% are seen a single time; around 11% belongs to the top ten. The V gene's germline CDR1 is DFQATT and CDR2 SNEGSKA (reference sequence). V lost 4 bases and J lost 3, with 13 bases in between. CDR3 length: 14 amino acids. Time point here: newly diagnosed GD, antithyroid drugs for less than 3 months. From RNA extracted from PBMCs, the TCR library was made.

The sample comes from a study of regulatory T cells in long-lasting Graves disease. Study-wide points: Authors noted too few samples as a limitation.

This sample was also put to use in a study of T cells in Graves' hyperthyroidism and ophthalmopathy.

The chain combines TRBV20-1 with TRBJ1-3; D unresolved. The receptor was isolated from a woman aged 30 to 39 with Graves disease. Specimen: peripheral blood mononuclear cells (PBMCs), collected at new diagnosis, from a patient treated with antithyroid drugs. CDR3 sequence reads: CSATKGLVGNTIYF. DNA for the CDR3: TGCAGTGCTACTAAGGGCCTAGTTGGAAACACCATATATTTT.